This T cell receptor beta chain was recovered during a study of cytomegalovirus exposure and HLA in healthy donors. A multiplex PCR was run with 60 Vbeta primers and 13 Jbeta primers. Assay used: immunoSEQ multiplex PCR; TCRdb lists only in-frame clones, some missing. This table holds about 130,000 clones. This CDR3 comprises 14 residues. The germline CDR1 and CDR2 sequences are SNHLY and FYNNEI. Trimming took 3 bases from V and 4 from J; bases not matched to a gene: 1. V is TRBV2 and J is TRBJ1-4; 8 bases agree with TRBD1. The origin of this receptor is a woman aged 55-70 years in good health and CMV-seronegative. The sample was PBMCs. CDR3 protein: CASSDDRGNEKLFF. CDR3 sequence (DNA): TGTGCCAGCAGTGATGACAGGGGTAATGAAAAACTGTTTTTT.